This entry lists 32 T cell receptor beta chains sequenced from one sample in a study of low-dose radiotherapy and immunotherapy resistance in tumors. First-strand cDNA used TRAV- and TRBV-specific primers, covering alpha and beta chains. The authors ran about 18 PCR cycles to amplify TCRs with a constant-region primer and V-primer adapter. TCRdb recomputed calls from the reads with MiXCR, one row per CDR3 protein. The data contain 11,000 or so distinct CDR3 sequences, 45% to 55% of them seen just once; the ten biggest clones take up 7% to 8.5%. These receptors came from a human donor with advanced metastatic prostate, ovarian, gallbladder or colorectal cancer (not recorded which). This table probably holds off-target reads from a library built for another chain.

By share, this clonotype counts as medium-sized (0.01 to 0.1%). The V call is TRBV9, the J call TRBJ2-1; 10 bases line up with TRBD2. Germline V gene sequence: CDR1 SGDLS, CDR2 YYNGEE. The CDR3 consists of 16 residues. Trimming removed 0 bases from V and 10 bases from J; junction bases left unmatched: 10. Here the CDR3 reads CASSVGEAGGPGEQFF. The CDR3 nucleotides are TGTGCCAGCAGCGTAGGGGAAGCGGGGGGGCCGGGGGAGCAGTTCTTC.

This clonotype has a single count. The chain links TRBV29-1 to TRBJ2-2, with TRBD2 identical over 7 bases. Germline lookup yields CDR1 SQVTM and CDR2 ANQGSEA. J lost 8 bases, V lost 7 bases, and 16 bases had no gene match. The CDR3 extends over 15 amino acids. The CDR3 nucleotides are TGCAGCGCTCCCAGGAGCGGGGCGCTTCAAGGGGAGCTGTTTTTT. Translated: CSAPRSGALQGELFF.

The V call is TRBV6-8, the J call TRBJ2-3; 7 bases fit TRBD1. J gave up 0 bases and V 8 bases, and 5 bases lay outside the gene matches. CDR1 and CDR2 (germline): MNHGY, SAAAGT. The length of the CDR3 is 14 residues. CDR3 loop: CASSQGRSTDTQYF. The CDR3 DNA sequence: TGTGCCAGCTCACAGGGGCGAAGCACAGATACGCAGTATTTT.

This chain uses TRBV29-1 with TRBJ2-7; 8 bases align to TRBD2. CDR3 length: 14 residues. V lost 0 bases to trimming and J lost 3 bases; unmatched junction nucleotides: 4. Germline CDR1 reads SQVTM; CDR2 reads ANQGSEA. CDR3 nucleotide sequence: TGCAGCGTTGAAGAGGGACTAGGGGGCTACGAGCAGTACTTC. It specifies CSVEEGLGGYEQYF.

The chain employs TRBV5-4 and TRBJ2-5; 7 bases are a match to TRBD2. V lost 4 bases, J lost 1 base, and 7 bases stayed unmatched. The length of the CDR3 is 15 residues. Germline V gene data show CDR1 as SGHNT and CDR2 as YYREEE (reference sequence). CDR3 coding DNA: TGTGCCAGCAGCCAAGGCCAGCGGGGCCAAGAGACCCAGTACTTC. Residues: CASSQGQRGQETQYF.

The CDR3 spells CASSQAASSNYGYTF. The DNA for the CDR3 is TGTGCCAGCAGCCAAGCAGCATCATCCAACTATGGCTACACCTTC. The chain links TRBV3-1 to TRBJ1-2, with unresolved D. Germline assignment: CDR1 LGHDT and CDR2 YNNKEL (reference sequence). The ends were cut back, 1 base at V and 2 bases at J, with 11 bases in the middle. The CDR3 consists of 15 residues.

As regards this clonotype: Compared with germline, one end of the junction differs, possibly owing to a read error. J is TRBJ2-1 and V is TRBV29-1, with TRBD2 as a possible D gene (5 bases). Germline V lookup: CDR1 SQVTM, CDR2 ANQGSEA. The CDR3 totals 12 residues. The DNA for the CDR3 is TGCAGCGTTGAGTTGAACCGGGGTGAGCATTTCTTC. Residues: CSVELNRGEHFF.

The sample holds a few counts of this clonotype. The chain links TRBV9 to TRBJ2-1, with D possibly being TRBD2 (5 bases). V lost 4 bases and J 4 bases, leaving 12 bases between the germline ends. Per the germline V gene, CDR1 is SGDLS and CDR2 is YYNGEE. CDR3 length: 14 amino acids. The CDR3 loop is CASSRGIGYNEQFF. CDR3 nucleotides: TGTGCCAGCAGCCGGGGTATAGGGTACAATGAGCAGTTCTTC.

This clonotype was picked up a small number of times. J is TRBJ2-3 and V is TRBV2; D gene uncertain. Between the trimmed V and J ends, which lost 6 bases and 4 bases, there was a span of 8 bases. The CDR3 contains 12 residues. CDR1 and CDR2 (germline): SNHLY, FYNNEI. The CDR3 here is CASSRAADTQYF. CDR3 coding DNA: TGTGCCAGCAGCCGGGCCGCAGATACGCAGTATTTT.

The chain's CDR3 is CASSRDRLVSSYNEQFF. CDR3 bases: TGTGCCAGCAGCCGTGACAGACTGGTCAGCTCCTACAATGAGCAGTTCTTC. This rearrangement joins TRBV2 to TRBJ2-1; a possible D gene is TRBD1 (5 bases). Germline V CDR1 and CDR2: SNHLY, FYNNEI. V lost 6 bases, J lost 0 bases, and 18 bases lay in between. The CDR3 has 17 residues.

The V call is TRBV27, the J call TRBJ2-1; D might be TRBD2 (6 bases). V shed 2 bases and J shed 2 bases, with 10 bases lying between them. The CDR3 is 15 residues long. Germline CDR1 MNHEY, CDR2 SMNVEV (reference sequence). The CDR3 sequence is CASSLQAGTYNEQFF. DNA of the CDR3: TGTGCCAGCAGTTTACAAGCGGGCACCTACAATGAGCAGTTCTTC.

The V call is TRBV2, the J call TRBJ2-7; D not resolved. The CDR3 sequence is 12 residues long. Trimming took off 4 bases at V and 3 bases at J, with 7 bases between the two ends. Germline V lookup: CDR1 SNHLY, CDR2 FYNNEI. CDR3 DNA sequence: TGTGCCAGCAGTGGAAACAGCTACGAGCAGTACTTC. Protein product: CASSGNSYEQYF.

This clonotype was found a few times. The chain has TRBV28 and TRBJ2-7; 8 nucleotides agree with TRBD1. J was trimmed by 4 bases and V by 3 bases; bases with no gene match: 11. Per the germline V gene, CDR1 is MDHEN and CDR2 is SYDVKM. The CDR3 has 16 amino acids. The CDR3 DNA sequence: TGTGCCAGCAGTTTCGGGGCATGGACAGGGCAATACGAGCAGTACTTC. It translates to CASSFGAWTGQYEQYF.

This chain links TRBV28 with TRBJ2-7; TRBD2 agrees at 8 bases. The CDR3 consists of 14 residues. Germline V gene sequence: CDR1 MDHEN, CDR2 SYDVKM. V lost 5 bases and J lost 0; bases outside the gene matches: 3. The CDR3 loop reads CASSQGTSSYEQYF. CDR3 nucleotides: TGTGCCAGCAGTCAAGGGACTAGCTCCTACGAGCAGTACTTC.

V gene TRBV15 combines with J gene TRBJ1-1; no clear D. Germline loops: CDR1 LNHNV, CDR2 YYDKDF (reference sequence). V was shortened by 1 base and J by 1 base, with 7 bases between the two germline ends. This CDR3 region has 14 residues. The CDR3 sequence: CATSRADRNTEAFF. The CDR3, as DNA: TGTGCCACCAGCAGAGCCGACCGGAACACTGAAGCTTTCTTT.

The CDR3: CSARDPSLAGSYNEQFF. CDR3 nucleotide sequence: TGCAGTGCTAGAGATCCGTCGCTAGCGGGCTCCTACAATGAGCAGTTCTTC. V is TRBV20-1 and J is TRBJ2-1; 8 nucleotides align to TRBD2. The CDR3 is 17 residues long. Germline V gene sequence: CDR1 DFQATT, CDR2 SNEGSKA (reference sequence). V lost 0 bases, J lost 0 bases, and 7 bases stayed unmatched.

The chain is built from TRBV6-8 and TRBJ2-5; 7 positions match TRBD2. The CDR3 runs 14 residues. Germline loops: CDR1 MNHGY, CDR2 SAAAGT. V gave up 5 bases and J gave up 4 bases; unmatched junction bases: 7. The CDR3 sequence: CASSRTSQGETQYF. The DNA of the CDR3 is TGTGCCAGCAGTCGGACTAGTCAGGGAGAGACCCAGTACTTC.

The sample holds a few counts of this clonotype. This chain links TRBV5-4 with TRBJ2-4; D not resolved. The germline V and J ends were trimmed by 4 bases and 1 base, with 15 bases remaining between them. Germline CDR1 and CDR2: SGHNT and YYREEE (reference sequence). CDR3 size: 16 residues. The DNA of the CDR3 is TGTGCCAGCAGCGATACCGGGTGGAATGCCAAAAACATTCAGTACTTC. It encodes CASSDTGWNAKNIQYF.

This chain joins TRBV20-1 and TRBJ2-7, with 9 bases matching TRBD2. The germline gives CDR1 DFQATT, CDR2 SNEGSKA (reference sequence). This CDR3 contains 15 residues. The junction had 7 bases not matched to a gene; V was cut back by 1 base and J by 3 bases. In DNA form, the CDR3 reads TGCAGTGCTAGAGGGCCGGCGGGAGGGAGCTACGAGCAGTACTTC. It codes for CSARGPAGGSYEQYF.

This clonotype was picked up a small number of times. This chain connects TRBV7-2 to TRBJ1-5, with D possibly being TRBD1 (5 bases). The CDR3 length is 16 residues. Trimming stripped 3 bases from V and 7 bases from J, with 19 bases between. Germline CDR1 reads SGHTA; CDR2 reads FQGNSA. The CDR3 DNA follows: TGTGCCAGCAGCTTGGGTAGGGGCTTCGGCGGGCAGCCCCAGCATTTT. Protein product: CASSLGRGFGGQPQHF.

The chain carries TRBV11-1 and TRBJ2-6; D uncertain. Trimming took off 3 bases at V and 2 bases at J, with 14 bases between the two ends. The germline V gene has CDR1 SGHAT and CDR2 FQDESV (reference sequence). This CDR3 has 17 residues. The CDR3 loop is CASSFPVPTPGANVLTF. The CDR3, as DNA: TGTGCCAGCAGCTTTCCGGTGCCCACCCCTGGGGCCAACGTCCTGACTTTC.

The chain links TRBV9 to TRBJ2-7; D not resolved. The V end was cut by 4 bases, the J end by 0 bases, with 11 bases between. Germline V gives CDR1 SGDLS, CDR2 YYNGEE. The CDR3 is 14 residues long. CDR3 region: CASSPIGSSYEQYF. CDR3 nucleotide sequence: TGTGCCAGCAGCCCAATAGGGTCCTCCTACGAGCAGTACTTC.

This clonotype was observed a handful of times. This chain uses TRBV12-5 with TRBJ2-3; D possibly corresponds to TRBD1 (5 bases). V shed 0 bases and J shed 6 bases, with 13 bases lying between them. The CDR3 contains 15 residues. Germline CDR1 is LGHNT and CDR2 is FRNRAP. In nucleotides, the CDR3 is TGTGCTAGTGGTTTGGTAGGGGTTCGGAGTGATACGCAGTATTTT. Its protein is CASGLVGVRSDTQYF.

This chain links TRBV29-1 with TRBJ2-1, with TRBD2 matching 10 bases. Germline V CDR1 and CDR2: SQVTM, ANQGSEA. After removal of 1 base from V and 4 bases from J, the junction contained 4 bases not matched to a gene. There are 15 residues in the CDR3. CDR3 amino acids: CSVEGTSGAYNEQFF. The CDR3 DNA follows: TGCAGCGTTGAAGGGACTAGCGGTGCTTACAATGAGCAGTTCTTC.

There are a few counts of this clonotype. The J gene is TRBJ2-7, the V gene TRBV14; D gene uncertain. Trimming removed 0 bases at V and 5 bases at J, with 5 bases between. Germline values: CDR1 SGHDN, CDR2 FVKESK. CDR3 length: 12 residues. The CDR3 DNA reads as TGTGCCAGCAGCCAAGAATTCGACGAGCAGTACTTC. Translation gives CASSQEFDEQYF.

The sample holds a few counts of this clonotype. The rearrangement uses TRBV20-1 and TRBJ2-4; no clear D gene. V was trimmed by 7 bases and J by 5 bases, leaving 15 bases between them. Germline CDR1 DFQATT, CDR2 SNEGSKA (reference sequence). The CDR3 runs 13 residues. The CDR3 here is CSVGVGPENIQYF. The CDR3 nucleotides read TGCAGTGTAGGTGTCGGCCCCGAAAACATTCAGTACTTC.

The chain joins TRBV20-1 to TRBJ2-1; TRBD2 might be the D (6 bases). The CDR3 totals 15 residues. Trimming left V 5 bases short and J 8 bases short, with 22 bases between. Germline-derived CDR1 and CDR2 are DFQATT and SNEGSKA (reference sequence). The CDR3 loop reads CSAGAYEGGTDEQFF. The CDR3 region has the DNA TGCAGTGCTGGGGCCTACGAGGGCGGGACGGATGAGCAGTTCTTC.

The chain links TRBV9 to TRBJ2-7; 7 bases align to TRBD1. V gave up 3 bases and J gave up 5 bases; unmatched junction bases: 2. The germline V gene has CDR1 SGDLS and CDR2 YYNGEE. This CDR3 has 12 amino acids. The DNA for the CDR3 is TGTGCCAGCAGCGACAGGGGCGACGAGCAGTACTTC. Protein sequence: CASSDRGDEQYF.

J is TRBJ1-1 and V is TRBV12-3 or TRBV12-4; D is ambiguous. Trimming pared 8 bases from V and 3 bases from J, leaving 10 bases between. The CDR3 has 12 amino acids. This chain's CDR3 is CASCRSYTEAFF. The CDR3 DNA follows: TGTGCCAGCTGTCGGTCCTACACTGAAGCTTTCTTT.

V usage is TRBV10-3 and J usage is TRBJ2-7, with no clear D. Trimming took 2 bases from V and 5 from J, leaving 4 bases between them. The germline V gene encodes CDR1 ENHRY and CDR2 SYGVKD. CDR3 length: 11 amino acids. CDR3 sequence: CAISEPHEQYF. The CDR3 DNA reads TGTGCCATCAGTGAGCCCCACGAGCAGTACTTC.

The chain has TRBV15 and TRBJ2-5, with no clear D. The CDR3 has 15 residues. Trimming removed 4 bases from V and 1 base from J, with 13 bases in between. Germline loops: CDR1 LNHNV, CDR2 YYDKDF (reference sequence). CDR3 nucleotide sequence: TGTGCCACCAGCAAACTCTCCGGCCCCCAAGAGACCCAGTACTTC. It specifies CATSKLSGPQETQYF.

This sequence joins TRBV5-5 and TRBJ2-2; TRBD1 or TRBD2 may be the D gene (5 bases each). CDR1 is SGHKS, CDR2 YYEKEE, per germline (reference sequence). The CDR3 totals 19 residues. V shed 4 bases and J shed 8 bases, with 30 bases lying between them. CDR3 amino acids: CASSPFIGAWETQRGELFF. CDR3 bases: TGTGCCAGCAGCCCGTTTATCGGGGCCTGGGAGACCCAACGAGGGGAGCTGTTTTTT.